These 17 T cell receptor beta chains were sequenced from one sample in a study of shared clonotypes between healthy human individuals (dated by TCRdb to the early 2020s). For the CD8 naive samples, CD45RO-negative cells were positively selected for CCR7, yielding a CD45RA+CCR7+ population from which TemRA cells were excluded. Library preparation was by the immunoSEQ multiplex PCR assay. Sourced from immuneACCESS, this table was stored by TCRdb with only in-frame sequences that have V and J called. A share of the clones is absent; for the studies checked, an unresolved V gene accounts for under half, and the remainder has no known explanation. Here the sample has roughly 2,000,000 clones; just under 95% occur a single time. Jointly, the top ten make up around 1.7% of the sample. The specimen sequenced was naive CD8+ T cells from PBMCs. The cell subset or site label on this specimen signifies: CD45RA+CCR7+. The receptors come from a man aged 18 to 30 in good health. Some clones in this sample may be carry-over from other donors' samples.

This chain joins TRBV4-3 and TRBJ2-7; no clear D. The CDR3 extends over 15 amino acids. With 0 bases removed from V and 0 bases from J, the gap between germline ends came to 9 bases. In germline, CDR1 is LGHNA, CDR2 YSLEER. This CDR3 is CASSQDRSPSYEQYF. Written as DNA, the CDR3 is TGCGCCAGCAGCCAAGATCGGAGTCCCTCCTACGAGCAGTACTTC.

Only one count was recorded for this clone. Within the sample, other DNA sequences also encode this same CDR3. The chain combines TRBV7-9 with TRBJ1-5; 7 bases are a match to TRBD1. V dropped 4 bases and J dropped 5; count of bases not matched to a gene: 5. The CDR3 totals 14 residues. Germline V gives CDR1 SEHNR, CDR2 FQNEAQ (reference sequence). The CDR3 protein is CASSSDRVDQPQHF. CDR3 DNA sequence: TGTGCCAGCAGCTCCGACAGGGTAGATCAGCCCCAGCATTTT.

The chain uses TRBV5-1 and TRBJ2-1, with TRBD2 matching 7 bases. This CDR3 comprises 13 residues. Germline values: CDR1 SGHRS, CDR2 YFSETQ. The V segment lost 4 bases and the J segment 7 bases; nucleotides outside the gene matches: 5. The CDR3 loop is CASSRSGLNEQFF. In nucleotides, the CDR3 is TGCGCCAGCAGCCGATCGGGACTAAATGAGCAGTTCTTC.

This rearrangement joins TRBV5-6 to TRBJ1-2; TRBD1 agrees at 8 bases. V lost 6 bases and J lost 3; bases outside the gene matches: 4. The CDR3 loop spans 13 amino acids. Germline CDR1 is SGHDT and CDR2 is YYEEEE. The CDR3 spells CASTLTGDYGYTF. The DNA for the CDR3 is TGTGCCAGCACCCTGACAGGGGACTATGGCTACACCTTC.

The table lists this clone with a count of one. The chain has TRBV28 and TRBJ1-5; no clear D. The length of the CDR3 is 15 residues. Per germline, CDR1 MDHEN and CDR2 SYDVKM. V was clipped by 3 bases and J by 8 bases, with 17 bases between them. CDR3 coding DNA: TGTGCCAGCAGTTTTGGGCCCGGAGACGGGAAGCCCCAGCATTTT. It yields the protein CASSFGPGDGKPQHF.

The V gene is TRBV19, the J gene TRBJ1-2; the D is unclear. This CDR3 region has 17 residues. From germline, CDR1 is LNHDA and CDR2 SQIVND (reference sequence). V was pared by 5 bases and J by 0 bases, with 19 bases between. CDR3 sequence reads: CASSPYPQSLPNYGYTF. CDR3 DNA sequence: TGTGCCAGTAGTCCTTACCCGCAGAGCCTTCCTAACTATGGCTACACCTTC.

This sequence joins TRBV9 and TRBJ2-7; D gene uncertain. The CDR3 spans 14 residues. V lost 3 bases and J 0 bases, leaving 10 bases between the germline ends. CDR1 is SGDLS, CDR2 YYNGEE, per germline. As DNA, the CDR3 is TGTGCCAGCAGCGAAACCGGTAACTCCTACGAGCAGTACTTC. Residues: CASSETGNSYEQYF.

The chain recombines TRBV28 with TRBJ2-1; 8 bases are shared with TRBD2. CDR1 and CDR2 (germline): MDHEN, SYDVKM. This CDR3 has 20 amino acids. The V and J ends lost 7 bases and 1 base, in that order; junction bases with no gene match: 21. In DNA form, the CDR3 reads TGTGCCAGCACGACAGCTCGGGAGGGCGCAGGAGAAGGTTCCTACAATGAGCAGTTCTTC. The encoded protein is CASTTAREGAGEGSYNEQFF. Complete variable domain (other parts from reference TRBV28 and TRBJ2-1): DVKVTQSSRYLVKRTGEKVFLECVQDMDHENMFWYRQDPGLGLRLIYFSYDVKMKEKGDIPEGYSVSREKKERFSLILESASTNQTSMYLCASTTAREGAGEGSYNEQFFGPGTRLTVL.

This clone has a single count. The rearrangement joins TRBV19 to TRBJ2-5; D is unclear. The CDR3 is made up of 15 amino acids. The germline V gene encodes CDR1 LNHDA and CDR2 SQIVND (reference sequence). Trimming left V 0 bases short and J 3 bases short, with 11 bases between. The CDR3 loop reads CASSIEASYKETQYF. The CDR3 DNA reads TGTGCCAGTAGTATAGAGGCCAGTTACAAAGAGACCCAGTACTTC.

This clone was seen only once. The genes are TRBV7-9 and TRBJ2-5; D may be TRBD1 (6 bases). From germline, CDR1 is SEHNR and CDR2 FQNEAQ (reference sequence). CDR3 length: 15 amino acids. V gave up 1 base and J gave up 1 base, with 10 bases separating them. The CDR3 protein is CASSLVGRGQETQYF. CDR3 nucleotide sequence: TGTGCCAGCAGCTTAGTGGGCAGGGGCCAAGAGACCCAGTACTTC.

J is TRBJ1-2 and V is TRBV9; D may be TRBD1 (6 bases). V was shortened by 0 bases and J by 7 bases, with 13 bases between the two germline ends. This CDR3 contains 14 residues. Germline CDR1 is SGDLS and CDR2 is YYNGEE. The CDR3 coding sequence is TGTGCCAGCAGCGTAGCGACACAGGGCCGTGGCTACACCTTC. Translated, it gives CASSVATQGRGYTF.

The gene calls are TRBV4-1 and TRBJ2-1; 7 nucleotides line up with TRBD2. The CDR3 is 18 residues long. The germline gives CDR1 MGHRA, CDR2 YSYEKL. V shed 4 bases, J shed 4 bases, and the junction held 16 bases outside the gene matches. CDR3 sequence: CASSPSAGGSGRYNEQFF. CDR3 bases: TGCGCCAGCAGCCCCTCCGCCGGGGGGAGTGGTAGGTACAATGAGCAGTTCTTC.

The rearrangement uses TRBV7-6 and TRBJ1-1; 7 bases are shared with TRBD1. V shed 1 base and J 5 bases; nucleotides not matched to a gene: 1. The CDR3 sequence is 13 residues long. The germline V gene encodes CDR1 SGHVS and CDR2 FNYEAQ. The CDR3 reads CASSLEQGTEAFF. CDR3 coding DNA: TGTGCCAGCAGCTTAGAACAGGGGACTGAAGCTTTCTTT.

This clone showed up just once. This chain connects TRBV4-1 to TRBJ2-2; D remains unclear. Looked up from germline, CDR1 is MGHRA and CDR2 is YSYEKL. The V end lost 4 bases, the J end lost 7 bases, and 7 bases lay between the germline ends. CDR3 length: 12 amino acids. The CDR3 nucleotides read TGCGCCAGCAGCCTCCTAGGCGGGGAGCTGTTTTTT. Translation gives CASSLLGGELFF.

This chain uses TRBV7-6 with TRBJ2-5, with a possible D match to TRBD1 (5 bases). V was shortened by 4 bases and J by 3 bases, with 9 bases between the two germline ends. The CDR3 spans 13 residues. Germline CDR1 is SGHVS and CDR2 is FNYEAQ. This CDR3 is CASSSLREETQYF. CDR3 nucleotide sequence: TGTGCCAGCAGCTCCCTCAGGGAAGAGACCCAGTACTTC. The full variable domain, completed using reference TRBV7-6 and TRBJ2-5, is GAGVSQSPRYKVTKRGQDVALRCDPISGHVSLYWYRQALGQGPEFLTYFNYEAQQDKSGLPNDRFSAERPEGSISTLTIQRTEQRDSAMYRCASSSLREETQYFGPGTRLLVL.

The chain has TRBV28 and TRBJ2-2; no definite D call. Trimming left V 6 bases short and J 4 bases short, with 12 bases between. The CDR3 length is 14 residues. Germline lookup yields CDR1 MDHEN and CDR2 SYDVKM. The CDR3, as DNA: TGTGCCAGCAGCGGCCGGATAGGCACCGGGGAGCTGTTTTTT. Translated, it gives CASSGRIGTGELFF.

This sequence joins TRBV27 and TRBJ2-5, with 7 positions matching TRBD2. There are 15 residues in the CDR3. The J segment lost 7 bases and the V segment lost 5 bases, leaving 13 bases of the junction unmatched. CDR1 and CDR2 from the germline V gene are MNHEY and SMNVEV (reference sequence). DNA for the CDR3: TGTGCCAGCAGTCCCCGGGGCGGGAGTGCGCCGACCCAGTACTTC. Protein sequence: CASSPRGGSAPTQYF.